Listed below are T cell receptor beta chains from one sample, sequenced in a study of blood T cell repertoires in COVID-19. The repertoire was sequenced with immunoSEQ multiplex PCR; TCRdb's copy has only in-frame clones and lacks some. The data show some 150,000 clones, with 75% to 90% seen just once and roughly 15% held by the top ten. The specimen was peripheral blood. Receptors were obtained from a woman aged 40 to 50 with acute or convalescent COVID-19. Both conserved end residues are part of each CDR3. Fields, in order: D gene, clone size, V gene, J gene, CDR3 DNA, CDR3 protein. The D gene is left open where the match is weak. Clone size is not always given. Where it is, it says once, few, many or a class for expanded clones.

D: NA
size: NA
V: TRBV15
J: TRBJ1-5
DNA: TGTGCCACCAGCAGAGATGGGGGGGCACGGCAGCCCCAGCATTTT
CDR3: CATSRDGGARQPQHF

D: TRBD1
size: NA
V: TRBV5-1
J: TRBJ1-1
DNA: TGCGCCAGCAGCTTGTCCCATCGACAGGGACCTGAAGCTTTCTTT
CDR3: CASSLSHRQGPEAFF

D: NA
size: NA
V: TRBV6-1
J: TRBJ2-1
DNA: TGTGCCAGCAGTGAAGACAGGAGCTCCTACAATGAGCAGTTCTTC
CDR3: CASSEDRSSYNEQFF

D: TRBD1
size: NA
V: TRBV15
J: TRBJ1-2
DNA: TGTGCCACCAGCAGGGGACAGGGCTATGGCTACACCTTC
CDR3: CATSRGQGYGYTF

D: TRBD2
size: NA
V: TRBV10-3
J: TRBJ2-1
DNA: TGTGCCACCACCGGGGGGTCGTCGCGGGCCAATGAGCAGTTCTTC
CDR3: CATTGGSSRANEQFF

D: NA
size: NA
V: TRBV10-3
J: TRBJ1-1
DNA: TGTGCCATCAGTGACCCGGTGCGAACTGAAGCTTTCTTT
CDR3: CAISDPVRTEAFF

D: NA
size: NA
V: TRBV27
J: TRBJ2-1
DNA: TGTGCCAGCAGTTTATATCGACTCAACGATGAGCAGTTCTTC
CDR3: CASSLYRLNDEQFF

D: NA
size: once
V: TRBV7-6
J: TRBJ2-7
DNA: TGTGCCAGCAGCTTAGACGACAGAGGTTACGAGCAGTACTTC
CDR3: CASSLDDRGYEQYF

D: NA
size: few
V: TRBV5-4
J: TRBJ1-6
DNA: TGTGCCAGCAGTCTCGCAGGGTCCCTTAATTCACCCCTCCACTTT
CDR3: CASSLAGSLNSPLHF

D: TRBD2
size: NA
V: TRBV19
J: TRBJ2-3
DNA: TGTGCCAGTAGTATAGGGACTAGTCTTCGAGATACGCAGTATTTT
CDR3: CASSIGTSLRDTQYF

D: TRBD1
size: NA
V: TRBV15
J: TRBJ2-7
DNA: TGTGCCACCAGCAGAGAGACAGGGGTAGCGCCCTACGAGCAGTACTTC
CDR3: CATSRETGVAPYEQYF

D: TRBD2
size: NA
V: TRBV6-1
J: TRBJ2-7
DNA: TGTGCCAGCAGTAAAGGGACTAGCGGGGTTGTAGGCTACGAGCAGTACTTC
CDR3: CASSKGTSGVVGYEQYF

D: TRBD1
size: NA
V: TRBV29-1
J: TRBJ2-1
DNA: TGCAGCGGGGGACAGGGGGAGGTTGAGCAGTTCTTC
CDR3: CSGGQGEVEQFF

D: NA
size: NA
V: TRBV10-3
J: TRBJ2-3
DNA: TGTGCCATCAGTACTAGCACAGATACGCAGTATTTT
CDR3: CAISTSTDTQYF

D: TRBD1
size: NA
V: TRBV5-1
J: TRBJ1-1
DNA: TGCGCCAGCAGCATTCAGGGGGCCGCTGAAGCTTTCTTT
CDR3: CASSIQGAAEAFF

D: TRBD1
size: NA
V: TRBV7-9
J: TRBJ1-6
DNA: TGTGCCAGCGCGGGACAGACAAATTCACCCCTCCACTTT
CDR3: CASAGQTNSPLHF

D: NA
size: NA
V: TRBV14
J: TRBJ2-2
DNA: TGTGCCAGCAGCCAAGGGTGGGGCCTGGGAAGGAACACCGGGGAGCTGTTTTTT
CDR3: CASSQGWGLGRNTGELFF

D: NA
size: once
V: TRBV29-1
J: TRBJ2-3
DNA: TGCAGCGTTGAATCGGGCACAGATACGCAGTATTTT
CDR3: CSVESGTDTQYF

D: NA
size: few
V: TRBV4-1
J: TRBJ2-3
DNA: TGCGCCAGCAGCCCTAGCCGATCAGCAGATACGCAGTATTTT
CDR3: CASSPSRSADTQYF

D: TRBD2
size: NA
V: TRBV19
J: TRBJ2-1
DNA: TGTGCCAGTAGTATGGGACTAGCGGGGTCCTACTCCTACAATGAGCAGTTCTTC
CDR3: CASSMGLAGSYSYNEQFF

D: TRBD1
size: NA
V: TRBV27
J: TRBJ2-7
DNA: TGTGCCAGCAAGACAGGGGTTCTGTCCTACGAGCAGTACTTC
CDR3: CASKTGVLSYEQYF

D: TRBD1
size: few
V: TRBV5-5
J: TRBJ2-7
DNA: TGTGCCAGCAGCTTGGAGGGACAGGGGCTGGAGCAGTACTTC
CDR3: CASSLEGQGLEQYF

D: NA
size: NA
V: TRBV30
J: TRBJ2-6
DNA: TGTGCCTGGAGTTTTATGGGGGCCCTCTCTAGTGGGGCCAACGTCCTGACTTTC
CDR3: CAWSFMGALSSGANVLTF

D: TRBD1
size: NA
V: TRBV28
J: TRBJ1-5
DNA: TGTGCCAGCATCCGGGACAGGGGGCAGCCCCAGCATTTT
CDR3: CASIRDRGQPQHF

D: NA
size: NA
V: TRBV2
J: TRBJ1-4
DNA: TGTGCCAGCAAACCGACAGCCCCTCAAAAACTGTTTTTT
CDR3: CASKPTAPQKLFF

D: TRBD1
size: once
V: TRBV12-5
J: TRBJ2-3
DNA: TGTGCTAGTGGTTTGTTTCGGGACAGACGCACAGATACGCAGTATTTT
CDR3: CASGLFRDRRTDTQYF

D: TRBD1
size: NA
V: TRBV12-5
J: TRBJ2-7
DNA: TGTGCTAGTGGGGACAGGGGAATAAGCGAGCAGTACTTC
CDR3: CASGDRGISEQYF

D: TRBD1
size: NA
V: TRBV19
J: TRBJ2-1
DNA: TGTGCCAGTAGTATAGTTAGGACAGGGGATGAAGTGGAGCAGTTCTTC
CDR3: CASSIVRTGDEVEQFF

D: NA
size: NA
V: TRBV4-1
J: TRBJ2-2
DNA: TGCGCCAGCAGCCAAGATTGGCAGGGAAGGACCGGGGAGCTGTTTTTT
CDR3: CASSQDWQGRTGELFF

D: TRBD2
size: NA
V: TRBV28
J: TRBJ2-1
DNA: TGTGCCAGCGAAACTAGCGGGGGGCTAAATGAGCAGTTCTTC
CDR3: CASETSGGLNEQFF

D: NA
size: NA
V: TRBV7-9
J: TRBJ2-1
DNA: TGTGCCAGCAGCTTAACAGGGTTGGGCAATGAGCAGTTCTTC
CDR3: CASSLTGLGNEQFF

D: TRBD1
size: NA
V: TRBV7-9
J: TRBJ1-1
DNA: TGTGCCAGCAGCAAGACAGGGGCGGAGGAAGCTTTCTTT
CDR3: CASSKTGAEEAFF

D: TRBD1
size: NA
V: TRBV9
J: TRBJ2-7
DNA: TGTGCCAGCAGCGCCGTACAGGGGGCAGGGGAGCAGTACTTC
CDR3: CASSAVQGAGEQYF

D: NA
size: NA
V: TRBV6-1
J: TRBJ1-2
DNA: TGTGCCAGCAGTGAATATTTGGAGTATGGCTACACCTTC
CDR3: CASSEYLEYGYTF

D: TRBD1
size: NA
V: TRBV12-3/TRBV12-4
J: TRBJ1-6
DNA: TGTGCCAGCAGTTTGACAGGGATTCCCCTCCACTTT
CDR3: CASSLTGIPLHF

D: TRBD1
size: NA
V: TRBV25-1
J: TRBJ2-7
DNA: TGTGCCAGCAGACGGACAGGGGGAACCTACGAGCAGTACTTC
CDR3: CASRRTGGTYEQYF

D: NA
size: NA
V: TRBV11-2
J: TRBJ2-2
DNA: TGTGCCAGCCGAACCCCAGGGTCAGAGACCGGGGAGCTGTTTTTT
CDR3: CASRTPGSETGELFF

D: TRBD1
size: once
V: TRBV6-5
J: TRBJ1-1
DNA: TGTGCCAGCAATCAGGGGGCCTTTACTGAAGCTTTCTTT
CDR3: CASNQGAFTEAFF

D: TRBD2
size: NA
V: TRBV19
J: TRBJ2-1
DNA: TGTGCCAGTAGTCCTCGCCAGTCAGCGGGGGGGCGATACAATGAGCAGTTCTTC
CDR3: CASSPRQSAGGRYNEQFF

D: TRBD2
size: NA
V: TRBV28
J: TRBJ2-7
DNA: TGTGCCAGCAGTCACGGGGGGGACGAGCAGTACTTC
CDR3: CASSHGGDEQYF

D: TRBD2
size: NA
V: TRBV3-1/TRBV3-2
J: TRBJ2-3
DNA: TGTGCCAGCAGCCAGGTAGCGGGAGGAATCACAGATACGCAGTATTTT
CDR3: CASSQVAGGITDTQYF

D: NA
size: NA
V: TRBV7-2
J: TRBJ2-1
DNA: TGTGCCAGCAGCTCTCCGGGACAATACAATGAGCAGTTCTTC
CDR3: CASSSPGQYNEQFF

D: TRBD1
size: NA
V: TRBV11-2
J: TRBJ1-5
DNA: TGTGCCAGCAGCTCGCACAGGGGGCTGAGGGATCAGCCCCAGCATTTT
CDR3: CASSSHRGLRDQPQHF

D: NA
size: NA
V: TRBV29-1
J: TRBJ1-3
DNA: TGCAGCGTGACATGGACAGATGGAAACACCATATATTTT
CDR3: CSVTWTDGNTIYF

D: TRBD2
size: NA
V: TRBV2
J: TRBJ2-2
DNA: TGTGCCAGCAGTGCGGGGGGGAGCACCGGGGAGCTGTTTTTT
CDR3: CASSAGGSTGELFF

D: NA
size: NA
V: TRBV2
J: TRBJ1-1
DNA: TGTGCCAGCACCGAGGGTGGACAGACCCACACTGAAGCTTTCTTT
CDR3: CASTEGGQTHTEAFF

D: NA
size: NA
V: TRBV6-1
J: TRBJ2-3
DNA: TGTGCCAGCAGTGCCCGACTAGGCGTTCACCCAGATACGCAGTATTTT
CDR3: CASSARLGVHPDTQYF

D: TRBD1
size: NA
V: TRBV27
J: TRBJ2-5
DNA: TGTGCCAGCAGGGAGGGGGACAGGGTGGAGACCCAGTACTTC
CDR3: CASREGDRVETQYF

D: TRBD1
size: once
V: TRBV7-2
J: TRBJ1-4
DNA: TGTGCCAGCAGCTTCAGGGTCCGGGACAGGGGTAATGAAAAACTGTTTTTT
CDR3: CASSFRVRDRGNEKLFF

D: NA
size: NA
V: TRBV12-3/TRBV12-4
J: TRBJ2-5
DNA: TGTGCCAGCAGCCAGAAGGGGGCCCAGTACTTC
CDR3: CASSQKGAQYF

D: TRBD1
size: NA
V: TRBV3-1/TRBV3-2
J: TRBJ1-1
DNA: TGTGCCAGCAGCCCCACGACAGGGGGCACTGAAGCTTTCTTT
CDR3: CASSPTTGGTEAFF

D: NA
size: NA
V: TRBV7-9
J: TRBJ1-5
DNA: TGTGCCAGCAGCTTAGATCTCGGCAATCAGCCCCAGCATTTT
CDR3: CASSLDLGNQPQHF

D: NA
size: NA
V: TRBV28
J: TRBJ1-4
DNA: TGTGCCAGCAGTGACAGAGCCTATGAAAAACTGTTTTTT
CDR3: CASSDRAYEKLFF

D: TRBD1
size: NA
V: TRBV2
J: TRBJ1-6
DNA: TGTGCCAGCAGGGGGGACAGGGTGGGAAATTCACCCCTCCACTTT
CDR3: CASRGDRVGNSPLHF

D: NA
size: NA
V: TRBV7-9
J: TRBJ1-5
DNA: TGTGCCAGCAGCTCTCAAGCCCAGCCCCAGCATTTT
CDR3: CASSSQAQPQHF

D: TRBD1
size: NA
V: TRBV7-9
J: TRBJ2-7
DNA: TGTGCCAGCAGCTACACGGGACAGGGGGCTGGAGAGCAGTACTTC
CDR3: CASSYTGQGAGEQYF

D: TRBD1
size: NA
V: TRBV30
J: TRBJ1-6
DNA: TGTGCCTGGAGGCGCGGACAGGGGCTCTCCTATAATTCACCCCTCCACTTT
CDR3: CAWRRGQGLSYNSPLHF

D: NA
size: NA
V: TRBV7-9
J: TRBJ2-3
DNA: TGTGCCAGCAGCTTAGCCAATACAGATACGCAGTATTTT
CDR3: CASSLANTDTQYF

D: NA
size: NA
V: TRBV27
J: TRBJ2-7
DNA: TGTGCCAGCAGTTTGGACAGTCGATACGAGCAGTACTTC
CDR3: CASSLDSRYEQYF

D: TRBD1
size: once
V: TRBV18
J: TRBJ2-3
DNA: TGTGCCAGTTCGTCGGGGACAGCCACAGATACGCAGTATTTT
CDR3: CASSSGTATDTQYF